This T cell receptor beta chain was retrieved from a study of human versus mouse CDR3 diversity and MHC coevolution. Study results and caveats: By iCHAO1, human TCR beta clonotypes numbered roughly 1.7 million, the most.

Measured with immunoSEQ multiplex PCR; TCRdb has only the in-frame clones, and not every one. Altogether fewer than 100,000 clones are present, around 95% being singletons, with the ten largest covering approximately 1.4%. On this clone itself: Its target is unknown.

Input material: naive CD4+ T cells from blood. The subset is: CD45RO-negative CD62L-positive naive CD4 T cells. This TCR was recovered from a person aged 25 to 69 in good health.

The CDR3 sequence: CASSSWTSGRTHEQYF. The CDR3, as DNA: TGTGCCAGCAGCTCTTGGACTAGCGGGAGGACCCACGAGCAGTACTTC. The chain uses TRBV9 and TRBJ2-7, with 14 nucleotides matching TRBD2. The CDR3 covers 16 residues. J was trimmed by 5 bases and V by 4 bases; bases with no gene match: 8. The germline gives CDR1 SGDLS, CDR2 YYNGEE.